The 7 T cell receptor beta chains reported below all come from one sample, sequenced in a study of naive and memory T cell subsets (dated by TCRdb to about 2017). A robust, sensitive protocol for the amplification, sequencing and analysis of TCRs was described in the study, in which 3' ligation of a UMI-containing oligonucleotide to TCR cDNA was used. Library preparation employed 5' RACE. Reads for this sample came from an Illumina MiSeq. The ligated cDNA was amplified in four rounds of PCR with nested alpha and beta constant region primers together with the SP2 primer. TCRdb trimmed public reads at Q25 via fastp, called clones via MiXCR and kept in-frame beta chains. CDR3 protein sequences are deduplicated, and each keeps its most common genes and DNA. Across this sample there are more than 45,000 distinct CDR3 sequences, with around 4.7% seen only once. Around 0.8% of the sample is held by the ten biggest clonotypes.

These receptors were obtained from a female donor in good health.

CDR3 sequence: CASRTGHRNTEAFF. Written as DNA, the CDR3 is TGTGCCAGCAGAACGGGACACAGGAACACTGAAGCTTTCTTT. The chain links TRBV2 to TRBJ1-1; a weak D match, TRBD1 (6 bases). The CDR3 totals 14 residues. The V end lost 6 bases, the J end lost 1 base, and 12 bases lay between the germline ends. CDR1 SNHLY and CDR2 FYNNEI come from the germline V gene.

The chain couples TRBV19 to TRBJ2-2; TRBD2 agrees at 11 bases. There are 16 residues in the CDR3. V trimming: 4 bases; J trimming: 9 bases; junction bases outside the gene matches: 10. In germline, CDR1 is LNHDA, CDR2 SQIVND (reference sequence). The CDR3 DNA sequence: TGTGCCAGTAGTAAAAGCACTAGCGGGAGCATCAGGGAGCTGTTTTTT. Its translation is CASSKSTSGSIRELFF.

CDR3 region: CASSLPRRYEQYF. The CDR3 region has the DNA TGTGCCAGCAGTTTACCACGCCGCTACGAGCAGTACTTC. The chain combines TRBV28 with TRBJ2-7; D is unresolved. Germline CDR1 and CDR2: MDHEN and SYDVKM. The CDR3 length is 13 residues. V was shortened by 2 bases and J by 3 bases, with 8 bases between the two germline ends. The entire variable domain, with the rest obtained from reference TRBV28 and TRBJ2-7, is as follows: DVKVTQSSRYLVKRTGEKVFLECVQDMDHENMFWYRQDPGLGLRLIYFSYDVKMKEKGDIPEGYSVSREKKERFSLILESASTNQTSMYLCASSLPRRYEQYFGPGTRLTVT.

The CDR3 region has the DNA TGTGCCAGCAGGAGGGACAGGGGTACTTCGTACGAGCAGTACTTC. It translates to CASRRDRGTSYEQYF. This sequence joins TRBV6-1 and TRBJ2-7, with TRBD1 identical over 10 bases. This CDR3 region has 15 residues. In germline, CDR1 is MNHNS, CDR2 SASEGT. V lost 6 bases, J lost 4 bases, and 9 bases stayed unmatched.

Ten or more counts support this clonotype. The chain combines TRBV28 with TRBJ2-7, with D tentatively TRBD1 (6 bases). Per the germline V gene, CDR1 is MDHEN and CDR2 is SYDVKM. The V end lost 5 bases, the J end lost 3 bases, and 17 bases lay between the germline ends. The CDR3 length is 15 residues. The CDR3 reads CASSLEGGLGYEQYF. CDR3 sequence (DNA): TGTGCCAGCAGTCTAGAAGGGGGTTTGGGCTACGAGCAGTACTTC.

The table lists this clonotype with many counts. This chain links TRBV28 with TRBJ1-1; 7 positions agree with TRBD1. V shed 5 bases, J shed 0 bases, and the junction held 9 bases outside the gene matches. Germline V gene sequence: CDR1 MDHEN, CDR2 SYDVKM. This CDR3 region has 16 residues. This CDR3 is CASSDFPTGLNTEAFF. The CDR3 DNA reads as TGTGCCAGCAGTGACTTCCCGACAGGGTTGAACACTGAAGCTTTCTTT. Using reference TRBV28 and TRBJ1-1 for the parts outside the CDR3, the full variable domain is DVKVTQSSRYLVKRTGEKVFLECVQDMDHENMFWYRQDPGLGLRLIYFSYDVKMKEKGDIPEGYSVSREKKERFSLILESASTNQTSMYLCASSDFPTGLNTEAFFGQGTRLTVV.

The sample holds many counts of this clonotype. The chain is built from TRBV6-1 and TRBJ1-1, with D unclear. Germline V gives CDR1 MNHNS, CDR2 SASEGT. This CDR3 contains 13 residues. V was trimmed by 1 base and J by 1 base, leaving 4 bases between them. The CDR3 DNA reads TGTGCCAGCAGTGAAGGGCGGAACACTGAAGCTTTCTTT. Protein product: CASSEGRNTEAFF.